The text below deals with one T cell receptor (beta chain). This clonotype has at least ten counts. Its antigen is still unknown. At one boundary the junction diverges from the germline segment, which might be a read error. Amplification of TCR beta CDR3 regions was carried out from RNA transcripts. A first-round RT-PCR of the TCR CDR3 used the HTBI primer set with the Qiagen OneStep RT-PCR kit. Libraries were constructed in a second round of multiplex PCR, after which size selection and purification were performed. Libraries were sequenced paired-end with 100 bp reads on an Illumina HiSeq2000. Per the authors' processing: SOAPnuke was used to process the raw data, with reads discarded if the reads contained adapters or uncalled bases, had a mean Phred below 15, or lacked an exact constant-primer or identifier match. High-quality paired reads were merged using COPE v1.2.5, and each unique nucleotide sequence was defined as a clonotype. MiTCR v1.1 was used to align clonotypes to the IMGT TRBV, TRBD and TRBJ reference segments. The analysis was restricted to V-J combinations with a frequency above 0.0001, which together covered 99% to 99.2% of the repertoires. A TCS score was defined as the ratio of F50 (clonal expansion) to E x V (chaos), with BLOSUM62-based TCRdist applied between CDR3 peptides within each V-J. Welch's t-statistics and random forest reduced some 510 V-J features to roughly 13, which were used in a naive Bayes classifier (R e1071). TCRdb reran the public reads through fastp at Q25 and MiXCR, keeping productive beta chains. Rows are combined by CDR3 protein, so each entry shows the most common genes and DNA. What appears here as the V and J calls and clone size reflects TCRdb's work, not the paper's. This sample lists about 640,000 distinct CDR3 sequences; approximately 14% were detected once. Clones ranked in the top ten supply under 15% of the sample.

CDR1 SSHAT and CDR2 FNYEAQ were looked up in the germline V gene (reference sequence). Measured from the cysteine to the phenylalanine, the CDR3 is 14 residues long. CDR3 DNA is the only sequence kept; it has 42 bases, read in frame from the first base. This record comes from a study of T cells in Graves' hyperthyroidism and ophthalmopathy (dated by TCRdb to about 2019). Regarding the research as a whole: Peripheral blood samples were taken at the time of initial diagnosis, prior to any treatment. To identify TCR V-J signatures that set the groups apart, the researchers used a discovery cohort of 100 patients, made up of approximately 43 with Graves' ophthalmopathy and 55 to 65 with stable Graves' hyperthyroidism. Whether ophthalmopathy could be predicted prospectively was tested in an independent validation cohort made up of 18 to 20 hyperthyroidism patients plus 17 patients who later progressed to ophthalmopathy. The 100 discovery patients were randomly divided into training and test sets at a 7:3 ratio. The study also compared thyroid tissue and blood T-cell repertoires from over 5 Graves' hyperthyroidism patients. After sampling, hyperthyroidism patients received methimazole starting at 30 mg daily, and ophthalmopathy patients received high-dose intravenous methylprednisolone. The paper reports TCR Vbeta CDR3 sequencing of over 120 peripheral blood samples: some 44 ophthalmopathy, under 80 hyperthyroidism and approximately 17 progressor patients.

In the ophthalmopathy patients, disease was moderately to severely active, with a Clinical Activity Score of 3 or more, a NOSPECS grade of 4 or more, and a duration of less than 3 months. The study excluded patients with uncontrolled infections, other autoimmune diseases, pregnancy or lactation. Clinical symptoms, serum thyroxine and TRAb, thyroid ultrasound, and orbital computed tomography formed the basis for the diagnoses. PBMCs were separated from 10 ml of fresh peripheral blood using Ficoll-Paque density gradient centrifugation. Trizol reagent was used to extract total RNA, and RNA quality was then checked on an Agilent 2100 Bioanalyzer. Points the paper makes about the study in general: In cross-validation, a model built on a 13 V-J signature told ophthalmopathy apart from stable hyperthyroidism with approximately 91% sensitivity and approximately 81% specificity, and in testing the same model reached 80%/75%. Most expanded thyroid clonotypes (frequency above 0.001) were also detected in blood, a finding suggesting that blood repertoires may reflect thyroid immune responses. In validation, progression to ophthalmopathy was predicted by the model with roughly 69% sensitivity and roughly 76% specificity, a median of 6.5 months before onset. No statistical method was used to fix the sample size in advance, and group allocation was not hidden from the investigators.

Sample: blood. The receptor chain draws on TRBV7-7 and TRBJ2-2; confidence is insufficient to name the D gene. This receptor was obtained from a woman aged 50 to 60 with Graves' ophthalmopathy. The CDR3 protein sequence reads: CASSLEQNTGELFF. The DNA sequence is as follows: TGTGCTAGCAGCTTAGAACAGAACACCGGGGAGCTGTTTTTT.